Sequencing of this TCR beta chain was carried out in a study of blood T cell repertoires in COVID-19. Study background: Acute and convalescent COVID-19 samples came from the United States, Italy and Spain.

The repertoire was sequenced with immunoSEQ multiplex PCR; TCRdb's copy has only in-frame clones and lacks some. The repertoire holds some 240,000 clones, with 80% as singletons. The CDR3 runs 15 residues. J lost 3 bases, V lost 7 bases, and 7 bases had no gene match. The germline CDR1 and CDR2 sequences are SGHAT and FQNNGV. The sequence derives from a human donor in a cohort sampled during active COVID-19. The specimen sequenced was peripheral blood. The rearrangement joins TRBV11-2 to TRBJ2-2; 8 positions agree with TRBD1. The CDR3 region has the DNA TGTGCCAGCAAGTGGGGGACAGGTGACACCGGGGAGCTGTTTTTT. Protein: CASKWGTGDTGELFF.